This TCR beta chain emerged from a study of blood T cell repertoires in COVID-19. Across the study: From the United States, Italy and Spain came samples of acute and convalescent COVID-19. The analysed material was cDNA or gDNA that came from T cells, B-cell-depleted T cells, or PBMCs.

Authors' processing steps: Amplification from reference gene primers served as the basis for estimated nucleated cell counts. Method: immunoSEQ multiplex PCR; TCRdb's copy keeps in-frame clones and lacks some. The DNA gave D and trimming, while V, J and clone size come from that table. The sample has 150,000 to 200,000 clones; about 86% are singletons. This CDR3 has 15 amino acids. Germline CDR1 LGHNA, CDR2 YSLEER. V lost 0 bases and J 4 bases, leaving 12 bases between the germline ends. The sequence was obtained from a man aged 45-65 years with active or convalescent COVID-19. The V gene is TRBV4-3, the J gene TRBJ1-1; TRBD1 might be the D (5 bases). Material: peripheral blood. For the CDR3, the DNA is TGCGCCAGCAGCCAAGATCTGTTAACAGGCACTGAAGCTTTCTTT. The encoded protein is CASSQDLLTGTEAFF.